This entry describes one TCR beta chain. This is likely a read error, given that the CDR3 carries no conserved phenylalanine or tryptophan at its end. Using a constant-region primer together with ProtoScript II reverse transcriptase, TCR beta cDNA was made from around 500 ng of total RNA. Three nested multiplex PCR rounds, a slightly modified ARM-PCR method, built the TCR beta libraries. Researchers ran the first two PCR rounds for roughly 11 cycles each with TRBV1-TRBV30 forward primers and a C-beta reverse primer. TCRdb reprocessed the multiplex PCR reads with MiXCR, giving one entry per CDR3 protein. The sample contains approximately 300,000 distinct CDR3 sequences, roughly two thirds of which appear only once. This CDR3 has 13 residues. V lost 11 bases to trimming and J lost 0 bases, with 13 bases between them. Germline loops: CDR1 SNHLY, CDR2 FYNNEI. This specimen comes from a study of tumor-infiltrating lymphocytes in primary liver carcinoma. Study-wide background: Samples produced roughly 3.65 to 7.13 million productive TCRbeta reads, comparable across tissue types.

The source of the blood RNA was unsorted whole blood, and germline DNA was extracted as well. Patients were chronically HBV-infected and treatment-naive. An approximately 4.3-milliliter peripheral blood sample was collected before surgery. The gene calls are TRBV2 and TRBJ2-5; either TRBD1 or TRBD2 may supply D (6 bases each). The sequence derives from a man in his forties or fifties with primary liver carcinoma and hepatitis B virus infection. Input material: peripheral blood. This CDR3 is CAGGTQYQETQYL. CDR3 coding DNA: TGTGCCGGAGGGACACAGTACCAAGAGACCCAGTACTTA.